This TCR beta chain was profiled in a study of T cells in Graves' hyperthyroidism and ophthalmopathy. Findings and limits, study-wide: Most thyroid clonotypes expanded above 0.001 appeared in blood too.

Germline CDR1 LGHNA, CDR2 YNFKEQ. The CDR3 is 16 amino acids. V shed 0 bases, J shed 6 bases, and the junction held 8 bases outside the gene matches. This clonotype was recorded many times. Its antigen is not known. RNA transcripts gave rise to amplified TCR beta CDR3 regions. The HTBI primer set served for first-round RT-PCR of the TCR CDR3. Using its own MiXCR run on the multiplex PCR reads, TCRdb lists one record per CDR3 protein. The sample includes some 530,000 distinct CDR3 sequences, approximately 23% seen only once; the top ten take 45% to 55%. The V and J genes are TRBV4-2 and TRBJ1-2; TRBD1 matches 9 bases. This receptor was identified in an older woman with Graves' ophthalmopathy. Sample: blood. In DNA, the CDR3 is TGTGCCAGCAGCCAAGAGCGTACAGGGGGCTTCCATGGCTACACCTTC. Its protein is CASSQERTGGFHGYTF.